The 4 T cell receptor beta chains below all came from one sample that was sequenced in a study of regulatory T cells in long-lasting Graves disease. Time point indicated: persistent/refractory GD, antithyroid drugs over 5 years with positive TRAb. Generation of the TCR library employed RNA extracted from PBMCs. Investigators prepared the TCR beta libraries by applying iRepertoire HTBI primers and Arm-PCR of CDR3 regions. MiXCR was run by TCRdb on the multiplex PCR reads, yielding one entry per CDR3 protein. The data hold fewer than 450,000 distinct CDR3 sequences, with less than 25% observed a single time. This specimen was peripheral blood mononuclear cells (PBMCs), taken when the disease was refractory, from a patient treated with antithyroid drugs. These receptors all come from a female donor with Graves disease.

The table lists this clonotype with a few counts. The J gene is TRBJ2-7, the V gene TRBV3-1; 8 bases line up with TRBD2. V was pared by 2 bases and J by 2 bases, with 14 bases of the junction left unmatched. This CDR3 contains 18 residues. Per the germline V gene, CDR1 is LGHDT and CDR2 is YNNKEL (reference sequence). The CDR3 region has the DNA TGTGCCAGCAGCCAATCGGGCGGGAGGTTTCCCCCTACCTACGAGCAGTACTTC. Amino acid sequence: CASSQSGGRFPPTYEQYF.

The chain combines TRBV12-3 or TRBV12-4 with TRBJ2-1; D uncertain. This CDR3 is 11 amino acids long. V lost 2 bases, J lost 10 bases, and 6 bases lay in between. CDR3 DNA: TGTGCCAGCAGTTTACGAGCGGAGCAGTTCTTC. Its translation: CASSLRAEQFF.

This clonotype has a handful of counts. The V call is TRBV3-1, the J call TRBJ2-7; D perhaps matches TRBD1 (5 bases). Germline CDR1 LGHDT, CDR2 YNNKEL (reference sequence). Trimming left V 0 bases short and J 3 bases short, with 15 bases between. The CDR3 has 16 amino acids. CDR3 nucleotide sequence: TGTGCCAGCAGCCAAGACCGGCGACAGCTTGACTACGAGCAGTACTTC. It is translated as CASSQDRRQLDYEQYF.

This clonotype was detected many times. The genes are TRBV28 and TRBJ2-7; D may be TRBD1 or TRBD2 (5 bases each). Trimming stripped 5 bases from V and 0 bases from J, with 17 bases between. The CDR3 is 16 amino acids. Germline V gives CDR1 MDHEN, CDR2 SYDVKM. This CDR3 reads CASSSPGPRSSYEQYF. CDR3 in DNA: TGTGCCAGCAGTAGTCCGGGACCCAGGAGCTCCTACGAGCAGTACTTC.